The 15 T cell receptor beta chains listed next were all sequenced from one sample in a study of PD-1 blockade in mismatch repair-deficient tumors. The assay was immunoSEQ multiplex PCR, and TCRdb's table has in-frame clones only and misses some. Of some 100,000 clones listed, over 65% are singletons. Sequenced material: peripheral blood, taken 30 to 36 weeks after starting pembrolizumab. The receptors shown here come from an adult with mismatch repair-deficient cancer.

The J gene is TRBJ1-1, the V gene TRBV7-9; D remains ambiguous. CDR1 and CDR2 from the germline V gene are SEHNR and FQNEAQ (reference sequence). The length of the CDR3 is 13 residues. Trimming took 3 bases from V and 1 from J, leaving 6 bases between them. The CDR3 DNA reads TGTGCCAGCAGCTTGTTAGCGAACACTGAAGCTTTCTTT. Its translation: CASSLLANTEAFF.

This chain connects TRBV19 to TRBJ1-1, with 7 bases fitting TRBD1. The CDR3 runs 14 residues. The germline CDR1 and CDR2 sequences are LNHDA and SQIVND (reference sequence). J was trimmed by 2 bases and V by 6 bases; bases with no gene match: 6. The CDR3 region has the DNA TGTGCCAGTAGGCCGGGACAGAGAAACACTGAAGCTTTCTTT. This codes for CASRPGQRNTEAFF.

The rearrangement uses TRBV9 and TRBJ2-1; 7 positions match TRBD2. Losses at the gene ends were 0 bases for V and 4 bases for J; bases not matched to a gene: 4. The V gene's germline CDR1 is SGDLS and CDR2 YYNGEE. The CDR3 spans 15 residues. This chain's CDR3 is CASSVAASGYNEQFF. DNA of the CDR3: TGTGCCAGCAGCGTAGCGGCTAGCGGTTACAATGAGCAGTTCTTC. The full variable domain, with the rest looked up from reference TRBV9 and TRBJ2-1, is DSGVTQTPKHLITATGQRVTLRCSPRSGDLSVYWYQQSLDQGLQFLIQYYNGEERAKGNILERFSAQQFPDLHSELNLSSLELGDSALYFCASSVAASGYNEQFFGPGTRLTVL.

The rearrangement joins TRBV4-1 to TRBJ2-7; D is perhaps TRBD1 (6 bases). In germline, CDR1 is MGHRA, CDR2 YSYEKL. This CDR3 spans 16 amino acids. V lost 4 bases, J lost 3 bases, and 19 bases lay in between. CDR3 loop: CASSPTLDRPHYEQYF. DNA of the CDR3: TGCGCCAGCAGCCCGACCCTCGACAGGCCCCACTACGAGCAGTACTTC.

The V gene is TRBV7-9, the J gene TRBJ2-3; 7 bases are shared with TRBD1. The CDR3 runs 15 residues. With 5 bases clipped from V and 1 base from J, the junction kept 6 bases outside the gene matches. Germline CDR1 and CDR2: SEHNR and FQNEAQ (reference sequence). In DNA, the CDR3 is TGTGCCAGCAGCCCGGGACAGACGGGCACAGATACGCAGTATTTT. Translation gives CASSPGQTGTDTQYF.

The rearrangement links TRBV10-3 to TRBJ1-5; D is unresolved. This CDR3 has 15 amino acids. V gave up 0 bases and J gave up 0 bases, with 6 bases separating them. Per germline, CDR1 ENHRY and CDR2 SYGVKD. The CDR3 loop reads CAISESQYSNQPQHF. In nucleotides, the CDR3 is TGTGCCATCAGTGAGTCGCAGTATAGCAATCAGCCCCAGCATTTT.

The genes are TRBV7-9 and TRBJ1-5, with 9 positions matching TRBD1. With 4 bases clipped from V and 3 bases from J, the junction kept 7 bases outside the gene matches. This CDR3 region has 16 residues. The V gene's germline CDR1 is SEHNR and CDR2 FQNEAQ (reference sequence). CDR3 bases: TGTGCCAGCAGCTCCTCGGACAGGGGCCACAATCAGCCCCAGCATTTT. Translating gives CASSSSDRGHNQPQHF.

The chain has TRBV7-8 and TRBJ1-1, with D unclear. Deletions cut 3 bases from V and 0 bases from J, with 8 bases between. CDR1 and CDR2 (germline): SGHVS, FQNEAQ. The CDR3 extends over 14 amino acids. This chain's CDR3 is CASSFSVVNTEAFF. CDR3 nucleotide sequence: TGTGCCAGCAGCTTTAGTGTGGTGAACACTGAAGCTTTCTTT.

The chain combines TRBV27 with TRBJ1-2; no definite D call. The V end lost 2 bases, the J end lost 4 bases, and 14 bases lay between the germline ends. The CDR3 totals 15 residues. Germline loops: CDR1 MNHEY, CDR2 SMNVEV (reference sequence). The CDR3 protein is CASSLRQRSLYGYTF. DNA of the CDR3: TGTGCCAGCAGTTTAAGGCAGCGATCCCTCTATGGCTACACCTTC.

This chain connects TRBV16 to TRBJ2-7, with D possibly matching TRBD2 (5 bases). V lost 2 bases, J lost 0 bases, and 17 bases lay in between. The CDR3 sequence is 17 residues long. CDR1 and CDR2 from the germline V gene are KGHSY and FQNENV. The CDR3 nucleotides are TGTGCCAGCAGCCAAAAACCGGCGGGTGCAGCCTCCTACGAGCAGTACTTC. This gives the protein CASSQKPAGAASYEQYF.

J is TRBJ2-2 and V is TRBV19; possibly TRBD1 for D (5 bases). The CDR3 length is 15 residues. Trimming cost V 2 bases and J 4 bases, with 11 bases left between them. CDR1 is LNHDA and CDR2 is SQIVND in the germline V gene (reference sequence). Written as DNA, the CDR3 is TGTGCCAGTAGTATAAAGGGGTACCCCACCGGGGAGCTGTTTTTT. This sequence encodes CASSIKGYPTGELFF.

The CDR3 reads CAWSRGRQGYQPQHF. The DNA for the CDR3 is TGTGCCTGGAGCAGAGGCAGACAGGGTTATCAGCCCCAGCATTTT. The chain couples TRBV30 to TRBJ1-5; 7 bases align to TRBD1. Per germline, CDR1 GTSNPN and CDR2 SVGIG (reference sequence). The CDR3 sequence is 15 residues long. V gave up 3 bases and J gave up 5 bases; unmatched junction bases: 10.

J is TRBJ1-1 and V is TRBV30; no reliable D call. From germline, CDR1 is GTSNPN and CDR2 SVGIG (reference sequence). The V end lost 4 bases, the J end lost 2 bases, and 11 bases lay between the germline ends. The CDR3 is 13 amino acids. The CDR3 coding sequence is TGTGCCTGGAATAAAGACTTAAACACTGAAGCTTTCTTT. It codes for CAWNKDLNTEAFF. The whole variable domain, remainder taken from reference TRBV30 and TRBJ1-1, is SQTIHQWPATLVQPVGSPLSLECTVEGTSNPNLYWYRQAAGRGLQLLFYSVGIGQISSEVPQNLSASRPQDRQFILSSKKLLLSDSGFYLCAWNKDLNTEAFFGQGTRLTVV.

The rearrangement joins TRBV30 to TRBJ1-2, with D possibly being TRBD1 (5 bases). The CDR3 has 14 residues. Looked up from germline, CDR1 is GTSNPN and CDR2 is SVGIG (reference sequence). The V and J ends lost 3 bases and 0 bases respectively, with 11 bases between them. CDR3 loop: CAWRRGLTNYGYTF. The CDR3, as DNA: TGTGCCTGGAGGAGGGGACTTACTAACTATGGCTACACCTTC.

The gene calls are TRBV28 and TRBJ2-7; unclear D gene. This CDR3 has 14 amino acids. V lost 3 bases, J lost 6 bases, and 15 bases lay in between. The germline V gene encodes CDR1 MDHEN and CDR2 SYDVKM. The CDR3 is CASSFPGSWGEQYF. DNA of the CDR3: TGTGCCAGCAGTTTCCCCGGGTCATGGGGCGAGCAGTACTTC.